The clone carrying this TCR beta chain occurred once. CDR1 and CDR2 from the germline V gene are MNHNS and SASEGT. V lost 2 bases to trimming and J lost 4 bases, with 12 bases between them. The length of the CDR3 is 15 residues. These data come from a study of blood T cell repertoires in COVID-19. Study summary: COVID-19 samples collected from the United States, Italy and Spain covered acute and convalescent phases. T cells, B-cell-depleted T cells, or PBMCs supplied cDNA or gDNA.

Original analysis: Reference gene primer amplification gave estimated nucleated cell counts. Sequencing used immunoSEQ multiplex PCR; TCRdb keeps in-frame clones, though not all of them. The DNA was the basis for D and trimming; V, J and clone size are from that table. The data contain about 260,000 clones, approximately 90% of them singletons. The clonotype originates from a man aged 60 to 69 who had recovered from COVID-19. Sequencing was done on a sample of peripheral blood. The rearrangement links TRBV6-1 to TRBJ1-5; possible D gene TRBD1, 5 bases. This chain's CDR3 is CASSESYRLNQPQHF. Written as DNA, the CDR3 is TGTGCCAGCAGTGAATCGTACAGGTTGAATCAGCCCCAGCATTTT.